The following is a T cell receptor beta chain sequence with its context. Its target antigen remains unknown. At one of its ends the junction is not consistent with the germline gene, which may arise from a read error. Collaborating institutions collected whole blood in K2EDTA tubes following their own protocols. Collaborator samples were shipped for TCRbeta analysis as frozen whole blood, isolated PBMCs, or DNA extracted from either sample type. The data stem from a study of blood T cell repertoires in COVID-19 (dated by TCRdb to about 2020). Notes on the research overall: Samples from collaborators originated in the United States, Italy and Spain and spanned both the acute and convalescent phases of COVID-19. The prospective study material was composed of cDNA or gDNA derived from T cells, B-cell-depleted T cells, or PBMCs. Subjects who had been exposed to COVID-19, were actively infected with it, or had recovered from it provided the deeply sampled blood TCRbeta repertoires that made up the dataset. The repertoires were released in a freely available public database meant as a resource for research on the immune response to SARS-CoV-2. Samples came from the ongoing ImmuneRACE study (first 160 participants) plus 1,254 subjects from 6 global collaborators. Nearly every sample came with metadata listing a de-identified subject ID, COVID-19 status, age in years and sex. HLA class I and class II types, where available, came from metadata supplied by the sample provider rather than from assay-based typing. Broader findings and caveats from the paper: Clinical and demographic metadata were provided uncurated, with the amount varying by source and participant.

TCRbeta CDR3 regions were amplified from genomic DNA using the immunoSEQ Assay, a bias-controlled multiplex PCR. The authors' pipeline ran thus. Within the assay, amplification of reference gene primers was used to estimate how many nucleated cells each sample contained. To quantify the absolute abundance of each unique TCRbeta CDR3 rearrangement, sequence reads were collapsed and filtered. For each sample, productive Simpson clonality was calculated by taking the square root of Simpson's diversity index across productive rearrangements. The table was pulled from immuneACCESS by TCRdb, which kept in-frame rearrangements only. Such tables lose some clones; where checked, under half of the loss comes from unresolved V genes, and the rest has no known cause. Clone size and the V and J calls come from that table; the DNA yielded D and trimming. This sample is represented by some 530,000 clones; 80% to 90% of them were singletons. The ten largest clones add up to approximately 3.4% of the sample.

In the germline V gene, CDR1 corresponds to MDHEN and CDR2 to SYDVKM. The CDR3 measures 13 amino acids from cysteine to phenylalanine. Just the 39-base CDR3 DNA is kept, in frame starting at base 1. The clonotype originates from a human donor in a cohort sampled during active COVID-19. The sequencing input was peripheral blood. The chain joins TRBV28 to TRBJ2-3; 8 central bases correspond to TRBD1. Read as DNA, the sequence is TGTGCCAGCAGACTACTCACAGGGGGTCGCCCACTTTTT. Its protein product is CASRLLTGGRPLF.